Sequencing of this T cell receptor beta chain was carried out in a study of CD4 T cells in relation to SARS-CoV-2 and coronaviruses. Study results and caveats: Compared with monoreactive clones, crossreactive clones showed significantly weaker SARS-CoV-2 expansion.

CDR1 SGHNT and CDR2 YYREEE come from the germline V gene (reference sequence). The CDR3 contains 13 residues. V was pared by 1 base and J by 7 bases, with 11 bases between. Before the COVID-19 pandemic, during about 2011-2019, CD4+ T cells were taken from unexposed donors. Isolation of CD4+ T cells took place after about 9 days in culture. Testing used SARS-CoV-2 S/N and four cold-coronavirus spikes on unexposed-donor CD4+ T cells, cells permitting. With respect to this clone: Its antigen is undetermined.

Assay: immunoSEQ multiplex PCR; the TCRdb copy retains only in-frame clones and omits some. Of about 17,000 clones in the sample, roughly 87% are singletons; the top ten hold about a third. The gene calls are TRBV5-4 and TRBJ1-2, with a tentative D call TRBD1 (6 bases). The sequence was obtained from a human donor in good health. Sequenced input: CD4+ T cells from PBMCs, cultured in vitro. The CDR3 DNA follows: TGTGCCAGCAGCTTGTCAGGGGTTCTTGGCTACACCTTC. Amino acids: CASSLSGVLGYTF. Combining the CDR3 with reference TRBV5-4 and TRBJ1-2 gives the whole variable domain ETGVTQSPTHLIKTRGQQVTLRCSSQSGHNTVSWYQQALGQGPQFIFQYYREEENGRGNFPPRFSGLQFPNYSSELNVNALELDDSALYLCASSLSGVLGYTFGSGTRLTVV.